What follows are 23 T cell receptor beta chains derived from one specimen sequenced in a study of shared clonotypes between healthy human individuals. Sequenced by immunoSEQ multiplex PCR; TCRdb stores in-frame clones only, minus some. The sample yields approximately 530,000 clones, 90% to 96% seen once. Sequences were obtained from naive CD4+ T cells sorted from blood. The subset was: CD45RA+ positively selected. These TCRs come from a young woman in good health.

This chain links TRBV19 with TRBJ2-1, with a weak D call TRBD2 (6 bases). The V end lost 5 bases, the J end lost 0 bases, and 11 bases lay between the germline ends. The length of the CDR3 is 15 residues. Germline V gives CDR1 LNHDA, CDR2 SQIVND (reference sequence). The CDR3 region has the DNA TGTGCCAGTAGTGCACGGGGGAGCTCCTACAATGAGCAGTTCTTC. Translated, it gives CASSARGSSYNEQFF.

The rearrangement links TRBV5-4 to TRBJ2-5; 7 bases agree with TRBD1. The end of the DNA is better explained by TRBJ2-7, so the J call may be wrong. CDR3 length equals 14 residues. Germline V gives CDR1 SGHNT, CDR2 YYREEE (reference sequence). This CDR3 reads CASSMDRPPYEQYF. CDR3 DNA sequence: TGTGCCAGCAGCATGGACAGGCCCCCCTACGAGCAGTACTTC.

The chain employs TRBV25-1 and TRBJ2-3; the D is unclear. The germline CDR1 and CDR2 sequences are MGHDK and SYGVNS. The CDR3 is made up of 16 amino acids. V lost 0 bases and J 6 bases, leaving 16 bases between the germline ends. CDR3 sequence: CASSEYKTDFTDTQYF. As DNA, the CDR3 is TGTGCCAGCAGTGAATATAAAACGGATTTTACCGATACGCAGTATTTT.

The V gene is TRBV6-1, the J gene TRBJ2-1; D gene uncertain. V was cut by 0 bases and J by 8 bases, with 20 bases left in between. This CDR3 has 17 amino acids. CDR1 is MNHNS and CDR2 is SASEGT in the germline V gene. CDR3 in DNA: TGTGCCAGCAGTGAAGCGGGTCACCTACCCCAAGTCTATGAGCAGTTCTTC. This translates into CASSEAGHLPQVYEQFF.

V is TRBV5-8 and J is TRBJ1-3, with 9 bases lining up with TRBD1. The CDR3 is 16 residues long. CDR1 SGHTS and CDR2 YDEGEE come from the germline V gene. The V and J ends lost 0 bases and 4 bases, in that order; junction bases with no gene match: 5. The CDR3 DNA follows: TGTGCCAGCAGCTTGGGGACAGGGGAACTCGGAAACACCATATATTTT. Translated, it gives CASSLGTGELGNTIYF. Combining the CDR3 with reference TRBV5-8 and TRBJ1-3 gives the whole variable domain EAGVTQSPTHLIKTRGQQATLRCSPISGHTSVYWYQQALGLGLQFLLWYDEGEERNRGNFPPRFSGRQFPNYSSELNVNALELEDSALYLCASSLGTGELGNTIYFGEGSWLTVV.

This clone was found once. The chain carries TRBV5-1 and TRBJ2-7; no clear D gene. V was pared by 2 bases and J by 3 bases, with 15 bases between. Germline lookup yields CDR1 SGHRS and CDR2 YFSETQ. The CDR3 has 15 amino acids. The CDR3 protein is CASSLGPPENYEQYF. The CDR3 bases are TGCGCCAGCAGCTTAGGGCCACCGGAGAACTACGAGCAGTACTTC.

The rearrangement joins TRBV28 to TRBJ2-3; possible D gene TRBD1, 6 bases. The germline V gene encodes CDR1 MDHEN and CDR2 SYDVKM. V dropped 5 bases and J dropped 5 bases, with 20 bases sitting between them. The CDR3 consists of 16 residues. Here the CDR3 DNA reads TGTGCCAGCAGTCTACAGGGTAGGGCAGCAAAAGATACGCAGTATTTT. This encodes CASSLQGRAAKDTQYF.

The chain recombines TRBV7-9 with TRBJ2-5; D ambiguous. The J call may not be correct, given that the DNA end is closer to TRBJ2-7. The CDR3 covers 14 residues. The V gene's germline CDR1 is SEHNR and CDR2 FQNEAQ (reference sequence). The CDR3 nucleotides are TGTGCCAGCAGCTTAGAGGCCAAGTCCTACGAGCAGTACTTC. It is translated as CASSLEAKSYEQYF.

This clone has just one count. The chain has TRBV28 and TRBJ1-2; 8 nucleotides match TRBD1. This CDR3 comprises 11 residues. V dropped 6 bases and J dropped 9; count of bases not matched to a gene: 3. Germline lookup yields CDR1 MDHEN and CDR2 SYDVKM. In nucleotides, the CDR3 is TGTGCCAGCAGAACAGGGGGTAGCTACACCTTC. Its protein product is CASRTGGSYTF.

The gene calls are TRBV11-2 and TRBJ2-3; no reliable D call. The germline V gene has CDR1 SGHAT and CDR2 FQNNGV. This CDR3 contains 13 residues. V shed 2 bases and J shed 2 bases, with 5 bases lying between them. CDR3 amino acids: CASSLQYTDTQYF. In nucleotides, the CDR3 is TGTGCCAGCAGCTTACAGTACACAGATACGCAGTATTTT.

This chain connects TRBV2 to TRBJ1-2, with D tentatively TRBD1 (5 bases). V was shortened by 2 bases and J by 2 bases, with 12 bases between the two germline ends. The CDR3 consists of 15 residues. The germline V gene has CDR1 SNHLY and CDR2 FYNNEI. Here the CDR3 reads CASSESRPGNYGYTF. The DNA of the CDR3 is TGTGCCAGCAGTGAATCCAGACCAGGGAACTATGGCTACACCTTC.

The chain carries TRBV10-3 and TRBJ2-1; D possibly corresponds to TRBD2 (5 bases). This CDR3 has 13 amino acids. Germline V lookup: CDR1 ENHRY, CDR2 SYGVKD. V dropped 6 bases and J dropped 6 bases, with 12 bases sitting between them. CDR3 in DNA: TGTGCCATCAGAGGGCTAGCCCTCAATGAGCAGTTCTTC. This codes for CAIRGLALNEQFF.

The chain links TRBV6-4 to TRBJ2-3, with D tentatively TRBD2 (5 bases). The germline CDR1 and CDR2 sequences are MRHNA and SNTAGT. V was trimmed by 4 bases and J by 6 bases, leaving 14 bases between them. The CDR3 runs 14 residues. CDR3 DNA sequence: TGTGCCAGCAGTGGGAGTTCCGGGGTTGATACGCAGTATTTT. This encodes CASSGSSGVDTQYF.

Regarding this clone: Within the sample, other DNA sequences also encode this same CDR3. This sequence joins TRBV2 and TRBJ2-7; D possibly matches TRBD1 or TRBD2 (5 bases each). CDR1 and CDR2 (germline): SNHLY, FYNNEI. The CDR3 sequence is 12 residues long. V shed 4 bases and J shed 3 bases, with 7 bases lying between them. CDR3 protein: CASSGGSYEQYF. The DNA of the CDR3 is TGTGCCAGCAGTGGGGGGAGCTACGAGCAGTACTTC.

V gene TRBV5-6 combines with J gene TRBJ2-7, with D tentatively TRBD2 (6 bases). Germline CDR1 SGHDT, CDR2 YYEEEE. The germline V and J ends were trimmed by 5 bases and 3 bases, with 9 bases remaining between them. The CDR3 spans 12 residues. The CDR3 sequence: CASRRDGYEQYF. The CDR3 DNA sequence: TGTGCCAGCAGGCGGGACGGCTACGAGCAGTACTTC.

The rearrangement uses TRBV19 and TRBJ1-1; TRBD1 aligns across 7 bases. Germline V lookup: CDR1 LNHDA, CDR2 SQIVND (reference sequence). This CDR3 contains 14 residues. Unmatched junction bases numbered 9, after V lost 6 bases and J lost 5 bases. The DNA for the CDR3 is TGTGCCAGTAGAGGAGGGGGCGGTAGGACTGAAGCTTTCTTT. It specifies CASRGGGGRTEAFF. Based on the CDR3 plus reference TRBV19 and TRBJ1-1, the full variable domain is DGGITQSPKYLFRKEGQNVTLSCEQNLNHDAMYWYRQDPGQGLRLIYYSQIVNDFQKGDIAEGYSVSREKKESFPLTVTSAQKNPTAFYLCASRGGGGRTEAFFGQGTRLTVV.

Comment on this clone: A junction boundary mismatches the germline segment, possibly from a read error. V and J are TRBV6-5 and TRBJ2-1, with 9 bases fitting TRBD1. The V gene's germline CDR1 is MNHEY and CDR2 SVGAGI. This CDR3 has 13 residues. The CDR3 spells CASRPSGRDRVIF. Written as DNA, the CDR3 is TGTGCCAGCAGACCCTCCGGTCGGGACAGGGTGATCTTC.

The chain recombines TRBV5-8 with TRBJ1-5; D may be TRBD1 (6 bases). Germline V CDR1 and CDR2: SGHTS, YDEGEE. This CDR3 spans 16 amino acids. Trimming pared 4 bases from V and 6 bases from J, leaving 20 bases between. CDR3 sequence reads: CASSLGGAGARQPQHF. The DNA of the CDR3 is TGTGCCAGCAGCCTCGGAGGGGCAGGGGCTCGTCAGCCCCAGCATTTT.

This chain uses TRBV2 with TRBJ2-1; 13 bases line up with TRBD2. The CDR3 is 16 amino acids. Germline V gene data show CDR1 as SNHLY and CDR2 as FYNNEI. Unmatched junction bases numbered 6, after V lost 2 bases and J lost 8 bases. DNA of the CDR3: TGTGCCAGCAGTGAAACGACTAGCGGGGGGTTGGATGAGCAGTTCTTC. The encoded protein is CASSETTSGGLDEQFF.

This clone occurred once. The CDR3 DNA follows: TGCGCCAGCCGCATTGGGGTAACTAATGAAAAACTGTTTTTT. This translates into CASRIGVTNEKLFF. V is TRBV5-1 and J is TRBJ1-4; D unclear. V was pared by 7 bases and J by 1 base, with 11 bases between. The CDR3 loop spans 14 amino acids. Germline-derived CDR1 and CDR2 are SGHRS and YFSETQ. The full variable domain, in which reference TRBV5-1 and TRBJ1-4 provide the parts outside the CDR3, is KAGVTQTPRYLIKTRGQQVTLSCSPISGHRSVSWYQQTPGQGLQFLFEYFSETQRNKGNFPGRFSGRQFSNSRSEMNVSTLELGDSALYLCASRIGVTNEKLFFGSGTQLSVL.

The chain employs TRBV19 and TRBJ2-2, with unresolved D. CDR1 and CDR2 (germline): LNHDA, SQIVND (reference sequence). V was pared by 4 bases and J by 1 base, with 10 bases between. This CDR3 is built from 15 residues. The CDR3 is CASSNTNLNTGELFF. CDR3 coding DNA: TGTGCCAGTAGTAATACAAACCTGAACACCGGGGAGCTGTTTTTT.

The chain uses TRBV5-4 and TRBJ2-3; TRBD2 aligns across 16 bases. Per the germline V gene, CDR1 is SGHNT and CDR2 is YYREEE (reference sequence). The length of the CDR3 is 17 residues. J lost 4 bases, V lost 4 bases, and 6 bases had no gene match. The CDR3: CASSGGTSGRASDTQYF. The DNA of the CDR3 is TGTGCCAGCAGCGGCGGGACTAGCGGGAGGGCGTCAGATACGCAGTATTTT.

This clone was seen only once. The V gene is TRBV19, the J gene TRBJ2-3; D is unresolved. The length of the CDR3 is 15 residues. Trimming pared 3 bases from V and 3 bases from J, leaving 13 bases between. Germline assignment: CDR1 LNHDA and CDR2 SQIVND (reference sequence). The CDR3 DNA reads TGTGCCAGTAGTATGCCGGGTCTGGGGACAGATACGCAGTATTTT. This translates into CASSMPGLGTDTQYF.